This TCR beta chain was recorded in a study of blood T cell repertoires in COVID-19. For the study at large: Recovery meant two consecutive negative NP/OP PCR tests, professional clearance, or resolved symptoms. Collection of acute and convalescent COVID-19 samples took place in the United States, Italy and Spain.

J was trimmed by 6 bases and V by 0 bases; bases with no gene match: 1. The CDR3 loop spans 13 amino acids. The germline CDR1 and CDR2 sequences are SGHAT and FQNNGV. Participants, about 18 to 90 years old, spanned around 25 US areas. The authors' processing: Amplifying reference gene primers gave estimates of nucleated cell counts. Only in-frame clones appear in the TCRdb table, and some are missing; sequencing was by immunoSEQ multiplex PCR. The V and J calls and clone size were taken over from that table, and D and trimming were inferred from the DNA. The sample contains more than 200,000 clones, roughly 84% of which appear only once.

The receptor was derived from a man aged 30 to 45 in a cohort exposed to, infected with or recovered from COVID-19 (not recorded which). The chain carries TRBV11-2 and TRBJ2-7, with TRBD1 matching 8 bases. Sequencing was done on a sample of PBMCs or T cells enriched from blood (not recorded which). This CDR3 is CASSLDRGREQYF. The CDR3 DNA reads as TGTGCCAGCAGCTTAGACAGGGGGCGCGAGCAGTACTTC.